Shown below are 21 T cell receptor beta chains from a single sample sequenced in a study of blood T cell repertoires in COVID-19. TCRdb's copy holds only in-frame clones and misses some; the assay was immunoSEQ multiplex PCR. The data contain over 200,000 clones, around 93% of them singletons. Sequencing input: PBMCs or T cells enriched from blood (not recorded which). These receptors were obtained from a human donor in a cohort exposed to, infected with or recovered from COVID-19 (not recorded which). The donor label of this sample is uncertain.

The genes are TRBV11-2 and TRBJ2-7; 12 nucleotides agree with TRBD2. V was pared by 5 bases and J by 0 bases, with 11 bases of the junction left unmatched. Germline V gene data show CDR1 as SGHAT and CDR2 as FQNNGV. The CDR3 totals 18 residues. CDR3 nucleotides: TGTGCCAGCAGCGAATTACGACTAGCGGGGGCCCTCTCCTACGAGCAGTACTTC. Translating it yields CASSELRLAGALSYEQYF.

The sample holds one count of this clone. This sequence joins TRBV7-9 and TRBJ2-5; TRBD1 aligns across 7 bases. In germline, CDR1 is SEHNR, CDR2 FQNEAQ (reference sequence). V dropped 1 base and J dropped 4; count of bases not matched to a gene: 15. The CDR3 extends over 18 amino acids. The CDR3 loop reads CASSLGIAIDRVIETQYF. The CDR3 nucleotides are TGTGCCAGCAGCTTAGGTATAGCCATCGACAGGGTAATAGAGACCCAGTACTTC.

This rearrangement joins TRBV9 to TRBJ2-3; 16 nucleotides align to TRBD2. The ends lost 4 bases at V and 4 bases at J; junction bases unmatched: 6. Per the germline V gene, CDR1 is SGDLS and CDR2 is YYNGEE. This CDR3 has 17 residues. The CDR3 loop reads CASSLTGTSGGADTQYF. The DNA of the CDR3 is TGTGCCAGCAGCCTTACCGGGACTAGCGGGGGGGCAGATACGCAGTATTTT.

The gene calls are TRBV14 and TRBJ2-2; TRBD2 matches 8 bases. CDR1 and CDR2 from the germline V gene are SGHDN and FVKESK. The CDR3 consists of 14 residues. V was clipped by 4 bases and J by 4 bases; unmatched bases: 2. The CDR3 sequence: CASSPGGSTGELFF. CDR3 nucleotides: TGTGCCAGCAGCCCGGGGGGGAGCACCGGGGAGCTGTTTTTT.

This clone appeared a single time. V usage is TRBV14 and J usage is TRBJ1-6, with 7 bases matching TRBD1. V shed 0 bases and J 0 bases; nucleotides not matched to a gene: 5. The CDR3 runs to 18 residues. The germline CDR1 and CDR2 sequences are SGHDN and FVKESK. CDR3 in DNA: TGTGCCAGCAGCCAAGATCAGGGGGACAGCTCCTATAATTCACCCCTCCACTTT. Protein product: CASSQDQGDSSYNSPLHF.

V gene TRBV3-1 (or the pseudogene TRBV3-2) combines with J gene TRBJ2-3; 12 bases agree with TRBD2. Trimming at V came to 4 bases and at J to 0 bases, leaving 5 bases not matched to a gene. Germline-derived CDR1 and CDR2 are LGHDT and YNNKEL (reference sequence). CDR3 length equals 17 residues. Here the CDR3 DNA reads TGTGCCAGCAGCCCTCGGACTAGCGGGGACAGCACAGATACGCAGTATTTT. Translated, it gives CASSPRTSGDSTDTQYF.

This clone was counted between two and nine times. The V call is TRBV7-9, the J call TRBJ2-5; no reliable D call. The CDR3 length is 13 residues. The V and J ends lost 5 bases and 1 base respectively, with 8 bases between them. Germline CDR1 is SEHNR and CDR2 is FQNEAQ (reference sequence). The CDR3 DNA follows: TGTGCCAGCAGCCCCCGTCCCCAAGAGACCCAGTACTTC. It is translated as CASSPRPQETQYF.

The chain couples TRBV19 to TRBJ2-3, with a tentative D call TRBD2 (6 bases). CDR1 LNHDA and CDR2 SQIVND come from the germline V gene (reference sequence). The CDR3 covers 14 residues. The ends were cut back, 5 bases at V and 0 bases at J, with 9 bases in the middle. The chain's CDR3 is CASSPGTSTDTQYF. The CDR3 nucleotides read TGTGCCAGTAGTCCGGGGACTAGCACAGATACGCAGTATTTT.

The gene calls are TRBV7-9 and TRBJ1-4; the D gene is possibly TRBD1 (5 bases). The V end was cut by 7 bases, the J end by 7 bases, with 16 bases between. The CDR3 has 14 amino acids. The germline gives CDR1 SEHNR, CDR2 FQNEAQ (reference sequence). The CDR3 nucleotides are TGTGCCAGCACCGCGGGGGGACGGGGTGAAAAACTGTTTTTT. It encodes CASTAGGRGEKLFF. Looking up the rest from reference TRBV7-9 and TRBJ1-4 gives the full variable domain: DTGVSQNPRHKITKRGQNVTFRCDPISEHNRLYWYRQTLGQGPEFLTYFQNEAQLEKSRLLSDRFSAERPKGSFSTLEIQRTEQGDSAMYLCASTAGGRGEKLFFGSGTQLSVL.

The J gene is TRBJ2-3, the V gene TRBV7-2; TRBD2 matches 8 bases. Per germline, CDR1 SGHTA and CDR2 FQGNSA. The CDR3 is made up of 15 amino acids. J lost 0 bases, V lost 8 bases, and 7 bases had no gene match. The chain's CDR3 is CASSAGESSTDTQYF. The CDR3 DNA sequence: TGTGCCAGCTCAGCGGGGGAGTCTAGCACAGATACGCAGTATTTT.

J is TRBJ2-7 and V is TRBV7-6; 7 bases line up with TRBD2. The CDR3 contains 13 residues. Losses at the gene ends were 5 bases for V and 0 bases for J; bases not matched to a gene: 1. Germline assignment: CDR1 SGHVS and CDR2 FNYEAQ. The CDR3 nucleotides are TGTGCCAGCAGCCGGACTAGCTCCTACGAGCAGTACTTC. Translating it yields CASSRTSSYEQYF.

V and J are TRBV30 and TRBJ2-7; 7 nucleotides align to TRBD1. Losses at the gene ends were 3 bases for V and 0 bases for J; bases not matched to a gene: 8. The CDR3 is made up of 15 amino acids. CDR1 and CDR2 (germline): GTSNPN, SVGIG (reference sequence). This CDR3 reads CAWSLGQRVSYEQYF. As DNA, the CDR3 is TGTGCCTGGAGCTTGGGACAGAGAGTCTCCTACGAGCAGTACTTC. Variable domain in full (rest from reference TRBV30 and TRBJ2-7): SQTIHQWPATLVQPVGSPLSLECTVEGTSNPNLYWYRQAAGRGLQLLFYSVGIGQISSEVPQNLSASRPQDRQFILSSKKLLLSDSGFYLCAWSLGQRVSYEQYFGPGTRLTVT.

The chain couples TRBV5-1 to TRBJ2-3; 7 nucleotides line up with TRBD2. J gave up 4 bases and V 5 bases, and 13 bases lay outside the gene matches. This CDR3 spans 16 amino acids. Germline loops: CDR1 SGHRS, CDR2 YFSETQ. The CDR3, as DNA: TGCGCCAGCAGGTCCCTTGGCGGGGGAGGCGCAGATACGCAGTATTTT. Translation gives CASRSLGGGGADTQYF. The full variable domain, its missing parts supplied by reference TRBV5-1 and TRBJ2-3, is KAGVTQTPRYLIKTRGQQVTLSCSPISGHRSVSWYQQTPGQGLQFLFEYFSETQRNKGNFPGRFSGRQFSNSRSEMNVSTLELGDSALYLCASRSLGGGGADTQYFGPGTRLTVL.

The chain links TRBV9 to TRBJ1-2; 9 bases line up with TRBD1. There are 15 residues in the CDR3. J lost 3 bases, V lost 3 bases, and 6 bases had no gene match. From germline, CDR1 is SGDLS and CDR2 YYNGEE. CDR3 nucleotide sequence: TGTGCCAGCAGCGGGACAGGGGAGGCTTACTATGGCTACACCTTC. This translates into CASSGTGEAYYGYTF.

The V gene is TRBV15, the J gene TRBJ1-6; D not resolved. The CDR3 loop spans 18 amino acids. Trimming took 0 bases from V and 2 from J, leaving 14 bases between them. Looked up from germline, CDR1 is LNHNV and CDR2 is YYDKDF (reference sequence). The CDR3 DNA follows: TGTGCCACCAGCAGAGAGGAGGAAGGTAGCACCTATAATTCACCCCTCCACTTT. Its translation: CATSREEEGSTYNSPLHF. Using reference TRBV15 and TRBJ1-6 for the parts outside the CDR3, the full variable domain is DAMVIQNPRYQVTQFGKPVTLSCSQTLNHNVMYWYQQKSSQAPKLLFHYYDKDFNNEADTPDNFQSRRPNTSFCFLDIRSPGLGDTAMYLCATSREEEGSTYNSPLHFGNGTRLTVT.

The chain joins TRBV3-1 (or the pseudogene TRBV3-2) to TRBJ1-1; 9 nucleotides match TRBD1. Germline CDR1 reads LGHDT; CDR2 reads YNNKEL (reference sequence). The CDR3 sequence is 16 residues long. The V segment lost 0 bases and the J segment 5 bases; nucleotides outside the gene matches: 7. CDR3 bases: TGTGCCAGCAGCCAAGATCGGACAGGGGTTGAGACTGAAGCTTTCTTT. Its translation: CASSQDRTGVETEAFF.

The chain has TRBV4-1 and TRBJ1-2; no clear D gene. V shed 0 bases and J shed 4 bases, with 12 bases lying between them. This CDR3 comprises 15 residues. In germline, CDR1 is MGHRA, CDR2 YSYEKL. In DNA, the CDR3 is TGCGCCAGCAGCCAAGATTTGGGTACTACCTATGGCTACACCTTC. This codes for CASSQDLGTTYGYTF.

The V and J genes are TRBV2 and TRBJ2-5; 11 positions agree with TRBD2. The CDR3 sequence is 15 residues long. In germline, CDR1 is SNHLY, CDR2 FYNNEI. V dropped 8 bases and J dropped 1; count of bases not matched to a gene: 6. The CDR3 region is CASGGTSGPQETQYF. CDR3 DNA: TGTGCCAGCGGGGGGACTAGCGGACCCCAAGAGACCCAGTACTTC.

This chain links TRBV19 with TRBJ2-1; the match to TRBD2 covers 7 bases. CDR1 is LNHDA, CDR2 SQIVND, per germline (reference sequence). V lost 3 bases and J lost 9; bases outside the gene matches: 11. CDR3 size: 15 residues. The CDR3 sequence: CASSIGTIPYSEQFF. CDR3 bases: TGTGCCAGTAGTATTGGGACTATCCCTTACTCTGAGCAGTTCTTC.

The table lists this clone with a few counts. CDR3 in DNA: TGCGCCAGCAGCTCCTCCCCTCCCGTAGCGGAGCAGTTCTTC. It codes for CASSSSPPVAEQFF. V usage is TRBV5-1 and J usage is TRBJ2-1; D is possibly TRBD2 (5 bases). The CDR3 extends over 14 amino acids. V was clipped by 3 bases and J by 10 bases, with 17 bases between them. Looked up from germline, CDR1 is SGHRS and CDR2 is YFSETQ. The whole variable domain, filled in from reference TRBV5-1 and TRBJ2-1, reads KAGVTQTPRYLIKTRGQQVTLSCSPISGHRSVSWYQQTPGQGLQFLFEYFSETQRNKGNFPGRFSGRQFSNSRSEMNVSTLELGDSALYLCASSSSPPVAEQFFGPGTRLTVL.

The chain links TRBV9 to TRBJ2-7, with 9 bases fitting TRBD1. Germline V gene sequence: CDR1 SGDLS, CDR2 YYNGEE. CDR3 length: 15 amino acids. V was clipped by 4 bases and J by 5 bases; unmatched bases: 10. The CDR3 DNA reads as TGTGCCAGCAGCACTCGGACAGGGGATGGGGACGAGCAGTACTTC. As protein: CASSTRTGDGDEQYF.